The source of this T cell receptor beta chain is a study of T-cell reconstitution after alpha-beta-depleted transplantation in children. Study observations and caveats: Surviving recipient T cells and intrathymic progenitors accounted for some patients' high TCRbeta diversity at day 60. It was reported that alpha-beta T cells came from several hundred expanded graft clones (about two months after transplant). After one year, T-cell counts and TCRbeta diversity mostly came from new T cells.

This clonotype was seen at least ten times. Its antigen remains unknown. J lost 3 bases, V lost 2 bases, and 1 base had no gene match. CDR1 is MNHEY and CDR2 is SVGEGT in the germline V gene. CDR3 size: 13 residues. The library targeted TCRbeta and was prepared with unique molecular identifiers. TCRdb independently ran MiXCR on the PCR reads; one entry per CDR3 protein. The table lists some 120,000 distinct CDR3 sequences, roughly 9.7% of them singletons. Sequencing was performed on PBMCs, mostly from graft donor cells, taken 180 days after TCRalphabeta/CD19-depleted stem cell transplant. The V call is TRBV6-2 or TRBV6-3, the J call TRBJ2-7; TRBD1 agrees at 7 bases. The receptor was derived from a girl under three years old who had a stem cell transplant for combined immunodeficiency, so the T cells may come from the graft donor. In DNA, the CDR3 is TGTGCCAGCAGTTACGCAGGGGGCTACGAGCAGTACTTC. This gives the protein CASSYAGGYEQYF.